This T cell receptor (beta chain) was sequenced during a study of beta chain features in type 1 diabetes. Study in general: Age, gender and cell yields were alike across patients and healthy donors. Summed over all samples, the examined sorted cells came to 95 million to 130 million. General study points: At VDJ recombination sites, type 1 diabetes patients had fewer insertions and more deleted nucleotides. The study found moderately but significantly shorter TCRB CDR3s in all four CD4+ subsets of Type 1 diabetes patients.

This CDR3 has 11 residues. V lost 2 bases and J lost 12; bases outside the gene matches: 3. The germline V gene has CDR1 DFQATT and CDR2 SNEGSKA (reference sequence). Since all of the isolated RNA was reverse transcribed, expressed TCRB transcripts were what got sequenced. Sequencing used immunoSEQ multiplex PCR; TCRdb keeps in-frame clones, though not all of them. The table lists roughly 340,000 clones, roughly 13% of them singletons. There are a few counts of this clone. Its antigen is currently unknown. V and J are TRBV20-1 and TRBJ2-1; TRBD2 matches at 8 bases. The receptor's source is a woman between 18 and 30 years old with type 1 diabetes. The sequenced sample consisted of naive CD4+ T cells from blood. CDR3 nucleotides: TGCAGTGCTAGACGGGGGGGGGTGCAGTTCTTC. Its protein is CSARRGGVQFF.